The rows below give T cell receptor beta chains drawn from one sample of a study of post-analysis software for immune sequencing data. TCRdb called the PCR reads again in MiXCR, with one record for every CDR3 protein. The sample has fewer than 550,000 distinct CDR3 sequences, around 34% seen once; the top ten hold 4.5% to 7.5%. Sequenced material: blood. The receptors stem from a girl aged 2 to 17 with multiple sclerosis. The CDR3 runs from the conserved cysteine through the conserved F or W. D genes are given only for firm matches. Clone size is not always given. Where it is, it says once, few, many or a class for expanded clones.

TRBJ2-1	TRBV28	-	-	CASSLPGRGNEQFF	TGTGCCAGCAGTTTACCGGGACGGGGCAATGAGCAGTTCTTC
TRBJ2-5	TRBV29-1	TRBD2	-	CSVEGRAGGKQETQYF	TGCAGCGTTGAAGGACGAGCGGGGGGGAAACAAGAGACCCAGTACTTC
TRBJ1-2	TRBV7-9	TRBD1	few	CASSSTTGEDGYTF	TGTGCCAGCAGCTCTACGACAGGGGAAGATGGCTACACCTTC
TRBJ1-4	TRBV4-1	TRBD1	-	CASSPLPGTGGLDEKLFF	TGCGCCAGCAGCCCTCTACCGGGGACAGGGGGCTTGGATGAAAAACTGTTTTTT
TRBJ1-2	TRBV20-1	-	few	CSPGLGDNYGYTF	TGCTCTCCCGGGCTCGGTGATAACTATGGCTACACCTTC
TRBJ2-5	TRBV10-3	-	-	CAIRDPKEKETQYF	TGTGCCATCAGGGACCCTAAGGAGAAAGAGACCCAGTACTTC
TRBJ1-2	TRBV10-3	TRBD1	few	CAISADRGLGYTF	TGTGCCATCAGTGCGGACAGGGGCCTTGGCTACACCTTC
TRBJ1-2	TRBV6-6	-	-	CASSGDSPNYGYTF	TGTGCCAGCAGCGGAGACAGCCCCAACTATGGCTACACCTTC
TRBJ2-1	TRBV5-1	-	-	CASSRGGTGYNEQFF	TGCGCCAGCAGCCGCGGGGGGACAGGATACAATGAGCAGTTCTTC
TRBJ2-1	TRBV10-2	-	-	CASSEGGGTYNEQFF	TGCGCCAGCAGTGAAGGTGGGGGGACCTACAATGAGCAGTTCTTC
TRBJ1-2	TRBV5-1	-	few	CASTSGTYGYTF	TGCGCCAGCACGTCAGGGACCTATGGCTACACCTTC
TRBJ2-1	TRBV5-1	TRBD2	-	CASSAHGLAARWEQFF	TGCGCCAGCAGCGCCCACGGACTAGCGGCGAGGTGGGAGCAGTTCTTC
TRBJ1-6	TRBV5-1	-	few	CASSLSGHENSPLHF	TGCGCCAGCAGCTTATCGGGACACGAAAATTCACCCCTCCACTTT
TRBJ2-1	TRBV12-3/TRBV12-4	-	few	CASSFSVGLSSYNEQFF	TGTGCCAGCAGTTTTAGTGTCGGCCTAAGCTCCTACAATGAGCAGTTCTTC